This T cell receptor beta chain comes out of a study of T cells in Graves' hyperthyroidism and ophthalmopathy. Whole-study context: The authors collected peripheral blood at initial diagnosis, before any treatment.

The source material, RNA transcripts, was used to amplify TCR beta CDR3 regions. First-round RT-PCR targeting the TCR CDR3 was performed with the HTBI primer set. TCRdb re-called the multiplex PCR reads through MiXCR, storing one row per CDR3 protein. Of approximately 400,000 distinct CDR3 sequences in the sample, around 15% were seen once. This clonotype was recorded at least ten times. No antigen is known for it. General study points: From stable hyperthyroidism, ophthalmopathy was set apart by a 13 V-J model.

The TCR was taken from a man aged 50-60 years with Graves' ophthalmopathy. The sample comprised blood.

The DNA of the CDR3 is TGTGCCAGCAGTGAAGCGCTTCTGGCAGGGTCAAGCAACACCATATATTTT. The encoded protein is CASSEALLAGSSNTIYF. The chain links TRBV2 to TRBJ1-3; a possible D gene is TRBD1 (5 bases). The ends were cut back, 0 bases at V and 7 bases at J, with 19 bases in the middle. The CDR3 totals 17 residues. Germline CDR1 and CDR2: SNHLY and FYNNEI. Complete variable domain (other parts from reference TRBV2 and TRBJ1-3): EPEVTQTPSHQVTQMGQEVILRCVPISNHLYFYWYRQILGQKVEFLVSFYNNEISEKSEIFDDQFSVERPDGSNFTLKIRSTKLEDSAMYFCASSEALLAGSSNTIYFGEGSWLTVV.